The rows below give T cell receptor beta chains drawn from one sample of a study of glioma-infiltrating T cells after dendritic cell vaccination. TCRdb's copy holds only in-frame clones and misses some; the assay was immunoSEQ multiplex PCR. The table lists fewer than 75,000 clones, about four fifths of them singletons, with around 8% in the top ten. Source: blood, taken before dendritic cell vaccination. Every receptor here comes from a human donor with glioblastoma. Both conserved end residues are part of each CDR3. D genes are given only for firm matches. Clone size is given for some rows only: seen once, a few or many times, or a class if the clone is expanded.

D gene,clone size,V gene,J gene,CDR3 protein,CDR3 DNA
TRBD1,NA,TRBV4-2,TRBJ1-5,CASSQDVDREESNQPQHF,TGTGCCAGCAGCCAAGATGTTGACAGGGAGGAGAGCAATCAGCCCCAGCATTTT
NA,few,TRBV4-2,TRBJ2-7,CASSQDRDEQYF,TGTGCCAGCAGCCAAGACCGGGACGAGCAGTACTTC
NA,NA,TRBV4-1,TRBJ1-4,CASSPTGRDEKLFF,TGCGCCAGCAGTCCTACAGGGCGGGATGAAAAACTGTTTTTT
TRBD1,few,TRBV7-3,TRBJ1-6,CASSGRDSYDSPLHF,TGTGCCAGCAGCGGGCGGGACAGCTACGATTCACCCCTCCACTTT
NA,NA,TRBV19,TRBJ1-1,CASSMVPYRVFTEAFF,TGTGCCAGTAGTATGGTTCCCTACCGGGTTTTCACTGAAGCTTTCTTT
TRBD1,NA,TRBV19,TRBJ2-7,CASTPRGQGYEQYF,TGTGCCAGTACCCCGAGGGGGCAGGGCTACGAGCAGTACTTC
NA,NA,TRBV21-1,TRBJ2-7,CASSKIRQGSYEQYF,TGTGCCAGCAGCAAAATCCGACAGGGCTCCTACGAGCAGTACTTC
TRBD2,NA,TRBV6-6,TRBJ2-1,CASSYSRRGGYDEQFF,TGTGCCAGCAGTTACTCGAGGCGGGGGGGCTATGATGAGCAGTTCTTC
NA,NA,TRBV5-1,TRBJ2-1,CASSPSGGSSYNEQFF,TGCGCCAGCAGCCCAAGTGGGGGCAGCTCCTACAATGAGCAGTTCTTC
NA,few,TRBV30,TRBJ1-4,CAWSVKGLNEKLFF,TGTGCCTGGAGTGTAAAAGGACTTAATGAAAAACTGTTTTTT
NA,NA,TRBV7-9,TRBJ2-7,CASSHRVDSTYEQYF,TGTGCCAGCAGCCACCGGGTGGACAGCACTTACGAGCAGTACTTC
TRBD1,NA,TRBV25-1,TRBJ1-2,CASTGDSANYGYTF,TGTGCCAGCACTGGGGACAGCGCTAACTATGGCTACACCTTC
TRBD1,once,TRBV7-3,TRBJ2-5,CASSLGQGGPTQYF,TGTGCCAGCAGCTTAGGACAGGGAGGCCCGACCCAGTACTTC
TRBD1,few,TRBV4-3,TRBJ2-7,CASSQGTGEYEQYF,TGCGCCAGCAGCCAAGGGACAGGGGAATACGAGCAGTACTTC
TRBD1,NA,TRBV19,TRBJ2-5,CASSIDGKGQTQETQYF,TGTGCCAGTAGTATAGATGGAAAGGGACAGACCCAAGAGACCCAGTACTTC
TRBD1,NA,TRBV19,TRBJ2-5,CASNPTGWETQYF,TGTGCCAGTAACCCGACAGGGTGGGAGACCCAGTACTTC